This section outlines one TCR beta chain sequence together with its context. Its antigen is not identified. This sample stems from a study of cytomegalovirus exposure and HLA in healthy donors. About the research overall: In an early release, HLA-typed donors contributed some 82 million unique TCR sequences. Points from the study as a whole: Further analysis was carried out later, and it showed several of the most significant clusters appearing linked to common viral pathogens.

Both 60 Vbeta primers and 13 Jbeta primers went into the PCR. Using immunoSEQ multiplex PCR, the repertoire was profiled, and TCRdb retains in-frame clones only, with some absent. Of roughly 99,000 clones listed, approximately 80% are singletons. The CDR3 totals 14 residues. V lost 1 base, J lost 5 bases, and 8 bases stayed unmatched. Germline CDR1 GTSNPN, CDR2 SVGIG (reference sequence). The sequenced sample was PBMCs. The genes are TRBV30 and TRBJ2-7, with TRBD1 identical over 7 bases. This clonotype was obtained from a male donor in good health and CMV-seropositive. DNA of the CDR3: TGTGCCTGGAGTGCAGGGACAGCGTATCACGAGCAGTACTTC. Translated: CAWSAGTAYHEQYF.